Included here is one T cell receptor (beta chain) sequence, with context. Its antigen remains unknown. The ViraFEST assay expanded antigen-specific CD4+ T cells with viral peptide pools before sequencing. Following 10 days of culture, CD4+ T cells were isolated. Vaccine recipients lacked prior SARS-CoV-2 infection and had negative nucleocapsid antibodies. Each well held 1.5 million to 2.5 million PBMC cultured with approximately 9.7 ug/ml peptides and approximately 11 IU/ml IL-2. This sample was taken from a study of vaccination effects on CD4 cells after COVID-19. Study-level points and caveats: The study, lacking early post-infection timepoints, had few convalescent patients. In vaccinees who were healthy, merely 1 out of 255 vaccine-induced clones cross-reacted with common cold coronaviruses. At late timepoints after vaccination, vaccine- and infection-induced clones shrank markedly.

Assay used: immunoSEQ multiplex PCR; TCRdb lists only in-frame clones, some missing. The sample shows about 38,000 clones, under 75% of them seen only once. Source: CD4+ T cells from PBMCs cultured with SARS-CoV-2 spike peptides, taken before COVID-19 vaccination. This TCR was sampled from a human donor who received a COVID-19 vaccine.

The CDR3 DNA reads TGTGCCAGCTCCCGCGGACAGGGAAGGGGGTACACTGAAGCTTTCTTT. Amino acid sequence: CASSRGQGRGYTEAFF. The V call is TRBV18, the J call TRBJ1-1, with 8 bases fitting TRBD1. The junction had 12 bases not matched to a gene; V was cut back by 6 bases and J by 3 bases. This CDR3 comprises 16 residues. Germline CDR1 reads KGHSH; CDR2 reads LQKENI.